The 28 T cell receptor beta chains presented below share a single source sample, sequenced in a study of human CD8 memory T cell subsets. Among CD8+ T cells, TPEX were CCR7+ PD-1+ TIGIT+ early memory cells with exhausted-like traits. TCR beta was sequenced from UMI-tagged 5' RACE libraries. From the 5' RACE reads, TCRdb lists one entry per CDR3 protein and no DNA. The sample holds about 7,300 distinct CDR3 sequences. The sample consisted of CD8+ T cells from PBMCs. These receptors were collected from a human donor in good health.

The V and J genes are TRBV6-6 and TRBJ1-1. The V gene's germline CDR1 is MNHNY and CDR2 SVGAGI (reference sequence). This CDR3 has 11 amino acids. CDR3 amino acids: CASSRETEAFF.

The V call is TRBV24-1, the J call TRBJ2-2; the D gene TCRdb calls, TRBD2, cannot be checked with no DNA. The germline V gene encodes CDR1 KGHDR and CDR2 SFDVKD. CDR3 length: 15 amino acids. CDR3 in amino acids: CATTEGAGVNGELFF.

The chain joins TRBV7-2 to TRBJ2-3. From germline, CDR1 is SGHTA and CDR2 FQGNSA. The length of the CDR3 is 14 residues. This CDR3 is CASSLVSGPDTQYF. Together with reference TRBV7-2 and TRBJ2-3, the CDR3 gives the full variable domain: GAGVSQSPSNKVTEKGKDVELRCDPISGHTALYWYRQSLGQGLEFLIYFQGNSAPDKSGLPSDRFSAERTGGSVSTLTIQRTQQEDSAVYLCASSLVSGPDTQYFGPGTRLTVL.

The chain joins TRBV28 to TRBJ2-7; without DNA, the TCRdb call of TRBD1 cannot be checked. Germline V lookup: CDR1 MDHEN, CDR2 SYDVKM. The CDR3 spans 13 residues. The CDR3 region is CAARDRDSYEQYF.

V is TRBV5-6 and J is TRBJ2-7. CDR1 and CDR2 (germline): SGHDT, YYEEEE. This CDR3 spans 13 amino acids. This chain's CDR3 is CASSLGGAREQYF.

This clonotype shows up as medium-sized by frequency. The chain joins TRBV28 to TRBJ2-5. CDR1 and CDR2 (germline): MDHEN, SYDVKM. This CDR3 comprises 12 residues. The CDR3 loop is CASRRERLAQYF.

The rearrangement uses TRBV28 and TRBJ2-1; the D gene TCRdb calls, TRBD2, cannot be checked with no DNA. Per the germline V gene, CDR1 is MDHEN and CDR2 is SYDVKM. The CDR3 runs 13 residues. The CDR3 sequence: CASSSLAGDEQFF.

The chain links TRBV11-3 to TRBJ1-4; TCRdb selects TRBD1, and the lack of DNA leaves this call unchecked. Germline V gene sequence: CDR1 SGHNT, CDR2 YENEEA. This CDR3 has 19 amino acids. Here the CDR3 reads CASSYGTGVFLATNEKLFF.

The chain links TRBV27 to TRBJ2-7; TCRdb's assignment of TRBD1 cannot be checked, as there is no DNA. Germline V lookup: CDR1 MNHEY, CDR2 SMNVEV (reference sequence). This CDR3 comprises 14 residues. CDR3 protein: CASSGGTGTYEQYF.

The chain is built from TRBV9 and TRBJ2-3; TCRdb's D call of TRBD1 is untestable without DNA. This CDR3 region has 14 residues. Germline CDR1 reads SGDLS; CDR2 reads YYNGEE. CDR3: CASSVVGAPDTQYF.

The V call is TRBV28, the J call TRBJ2-5; TCRdb names TRBD1, which stays unverified in the absence of DNA. Germline-derived CDR1 and CDR2 are MDHEN and SYDVKM. CDR3 size: 19 residues. The CDR3 spells CASSSTLPGQGSEWETQYF.

The V and J genes are TRBV29-1 and TRBJ2-7; no DNA is available, so the TRBD1 call from TCRdb remains unchecked. The CDR3 totals 13 residues. In germline, CDR1 is SQVTM, CDR2 ANQGSEA. The CDR3 loop is CSVEGGSRYEQYF.

J is TRBJ1-2 and V is TRBV7-3; no DNA is available, so the TRBD1 call from TCRdb remains unchecked. The CDR3 runs 17 residues. Germline CDR1 reads SGHTA; CDR2 reads FQGTGA. The CDR3 reads CASSDGPQSTGGYGYTF.

The chain employs TRBV5-6 and TRBJ2-7. Germline V gene sequence: CDR1 SGHDT, CDR2 YYEEEE. The CDR3 consists of 13 residues. CDR3: CASSWATVYEQYF.

V gene TRBV28 combines with J gene TRBJ2-2; without DNA, the TCRdb call of TRBD2 cannot be checked. Germline CDR1 is MDHEN and CDR2 is SYDVKM. The CDR3 contains 17 residues. The CDR3: CASSLPLAEGNTGELFF.

V is TRBV5-1 and J is TRBJ1-3. The CDR3 loop spans 15 amino acids. Germline V gives CDR1 SGHRS, CDR2 YFSETQ. The CDR3 protein is CASSLDPSSGNTIYF.

V usage is TRBV10-3 and J usage is TRBJ1-2. Germline CDR1 is ENHRY and CDR2 is SYGVKD. The CDR3 loop spans 14 amino acids. This chain's CDR3 is CAISERPSGYGYTF.

The chain uses TRBV7-9 and TRBJ1-1; there is no DNA to check the TCRdb D call of TRBD1. CDR1 is SEHNR and CDR2 is FQNEAQ in the germline V gene (reference sequence). This CDR3 spans 16 amino acids. The CDR3 loop is CASRQTGFRVSTEAFF.

The chain recombines TRBV4-2 with TRBJ2-7. Germline V lookup: CDR1 LGHNA, CDR2 YNFKEQ. CDR3 length: 14 residues. CDR3 loop: CASSQELGGYEQYF.

The chain employs TRBV28 and TRBJ1-5; the TCRdb call, TRBD1, lacks DNA for checking. Germline V gene sequence: CDR1 MDHEN, CDR2 SYDVKM. The CDR3 has 18 amino acids. The CDR3 loop reads CASSPAVHGRWSNQPQHF.

This chain joins TRBV29-1 and TRBJ2-7. Germline CDR1 reads SQVTM; CDR2 reads ANQGSEA. This CDR3 region has 12 residues. The CDR3 sequence: CSVLAETYEQYF.

This chain joins TRBV6-5 and TRBJ1-3. This CDR3 is built from 18 residues. Germline V gives CDR1 MNHEY, CDR2 SVGAGI. CDR3 protein: CASSYSIWDPGSGNTIYF.

The chain carries TRBV3-1 and TRBJ1-1; TCRdb's D gene call, TRBD1, goes unchecked for lack of DNA. Germline CDR1 and CDR2: LGHDT and YNNKEL (reference sequence). This CDR3 region has 15 residues. The CDR3 spells CASSQGGAANTEAFF.

This rearrangement joins TRBV27 to TRBJ2-2. The CDR3 consists of 15 residues. CDR1 and CDR2 (germline): MNHEY, SMNVEV (reference sequence). This chain's CDR3 is CASSFVRRNTGELFF.

V is TRBV12-3 or TRBV12-4 and J is TRBJ1-5; the D gene TCRdb calls, TRBD1, cannot be checked with no DNA. The CDR3 loop spans 14 amino acids. CDR3: CASNHRGANQPQHF.

The chain uses TRBV2 and TRBJ2-3. The CDR3 runs to 13 residues. Germline CDR1 reads SNHLY; CDR2 reads FYNNEI. The CDR3 sequence is CASSWTSTDTQYF.

By frequency, this clonotype registers medium-sized (0.01 to 0.1%). This sequence joins TRBV12-3 or TRBV12-4 and TRBJ2-7. CDR3 length equals 11 residues. This chain's CDR3 is CASGVSYEQYF.

Considering frequency, this clonotype is medium-sized. The chain carries TRBV6-2 or TRBV6-3 and TRBJ2-1; the TCRdb D gene call, TRBD1, has no DNA to confirm it. CDR3 size: 14 residues. Germline V gene data show CDR1 as MNHEY and CDR2 as SVGEGT. CDR3: CASSYSRWGHEQFF.